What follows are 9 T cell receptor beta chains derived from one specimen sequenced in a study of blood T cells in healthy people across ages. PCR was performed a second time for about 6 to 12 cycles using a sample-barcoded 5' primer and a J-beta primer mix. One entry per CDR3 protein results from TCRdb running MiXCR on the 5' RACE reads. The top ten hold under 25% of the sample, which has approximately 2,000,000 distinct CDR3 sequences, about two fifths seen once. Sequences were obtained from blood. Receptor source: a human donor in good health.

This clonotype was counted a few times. DNA of the CDR3: TGTGCCAGCAGTCGAGGCCTCCGACCTCTAACACTAGCGGGAACTAATGAGCAGTTCTTC. The encoded protein is CASSRGLRPLTLAGTNEQFF. The chain links TRBV12-3 or TRBV12-4 to TRBJ2-1; TRBD2 aligns across 10 bases. The CDR3 length is 20 residues. Trimming cost V 5 bases and J 7 bases; bases outside gene matches: 23.

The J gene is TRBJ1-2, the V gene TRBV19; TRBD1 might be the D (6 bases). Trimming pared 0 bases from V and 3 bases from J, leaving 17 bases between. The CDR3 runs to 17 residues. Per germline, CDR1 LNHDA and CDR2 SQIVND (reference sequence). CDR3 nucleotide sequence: TGTGCCAGTAGTATAGATACCCCAACCGGGGGGCACTATGGCTACACCTTC. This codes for CASSIDTPTGGHYGYTF.

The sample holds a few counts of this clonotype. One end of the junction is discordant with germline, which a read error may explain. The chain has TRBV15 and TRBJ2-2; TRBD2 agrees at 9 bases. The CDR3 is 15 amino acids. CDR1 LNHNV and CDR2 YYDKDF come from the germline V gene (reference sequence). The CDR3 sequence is CVTSGGFPNTGELFF. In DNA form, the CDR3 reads TGTGTCACCAGCGGGGGGTTTCCCAATACCGGGGAGCTGTTTTTT.

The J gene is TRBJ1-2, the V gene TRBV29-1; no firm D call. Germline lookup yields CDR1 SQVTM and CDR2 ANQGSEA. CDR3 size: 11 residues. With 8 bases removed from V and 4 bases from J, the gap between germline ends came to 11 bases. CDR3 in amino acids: CSSTGGYGYTF. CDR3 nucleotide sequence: TGCAGCTCAACGGGAGGCTATGGCTACACCTTC.

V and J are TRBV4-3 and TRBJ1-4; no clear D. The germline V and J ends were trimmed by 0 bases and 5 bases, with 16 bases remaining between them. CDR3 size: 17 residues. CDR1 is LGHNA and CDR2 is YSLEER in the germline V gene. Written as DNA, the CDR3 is TGCGCCAGCAGCCAAGATCCAAAAATTGAAATAAATGAAAAACTGTTTTTT. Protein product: CASSQDPKIEINEKLFF.

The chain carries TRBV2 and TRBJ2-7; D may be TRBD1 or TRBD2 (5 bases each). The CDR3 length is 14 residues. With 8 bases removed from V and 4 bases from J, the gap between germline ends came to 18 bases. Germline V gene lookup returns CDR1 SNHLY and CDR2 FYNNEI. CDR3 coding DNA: TGTGCCAGCTATAGGGACCGAAAGACATACGAGCAGTACTTC. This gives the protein CASYRDRKTYEQYF.

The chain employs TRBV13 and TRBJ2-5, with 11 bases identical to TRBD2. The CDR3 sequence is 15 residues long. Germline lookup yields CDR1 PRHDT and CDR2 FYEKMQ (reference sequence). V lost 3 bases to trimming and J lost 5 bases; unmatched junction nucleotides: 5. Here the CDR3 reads CASSFTTSGEETQYF. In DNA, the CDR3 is TGTGCCAGCAGCTTCACGACTAGCGGGGAGGAGACCCAGTACTTC.

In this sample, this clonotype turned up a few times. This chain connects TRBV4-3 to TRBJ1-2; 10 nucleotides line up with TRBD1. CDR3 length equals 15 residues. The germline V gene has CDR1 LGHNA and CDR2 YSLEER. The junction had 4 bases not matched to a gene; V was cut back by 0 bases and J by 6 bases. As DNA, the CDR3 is TGCGCCAGCAGCCAAGATTGGGGACAGGGGCATGGCTACACCTTC. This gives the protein CASSQDWGQGHGYTF.

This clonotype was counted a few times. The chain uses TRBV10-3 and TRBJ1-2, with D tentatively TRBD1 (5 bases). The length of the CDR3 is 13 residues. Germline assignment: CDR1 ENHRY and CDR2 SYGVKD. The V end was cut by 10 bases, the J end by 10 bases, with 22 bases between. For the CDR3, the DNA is TGTGCCACAAGCGGAGCGGGGACTCCTGACTACACCTTC. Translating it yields CATSGAGTPDYTF.